This T cell receptor (beta chain) was documented in a study of T-cell memory formation after mild COVID-19. This clonotype was recorded a few times. There are 13 residues in the CDR3. Germline V gene lookup returns CDR1 DFQATT and CDR2 SNEGSKA (reference sequence). The germline V and J ends were trimmed by 6 bases and 8 bases, with 17 bases remaining between them. TCRdb used MiXCR to reprocess the 5' RACE reads, holding one entry per CDR3 protein. This sample carries under 300,000 distinct CDR3 sequences, around 17% of them seen once, and the ten largest clones take approximately 22%. The chain uses TRBV20-1 and TRBJ2-1; the D gene could be TRBD1 or TRBD2 (5 bases each). The receptor comes from a man between 18 and 35 years old who had mild COVID-19 (a few samples of this study predate the infection). Cell type and time point are not known. The sequencing sample was made of PBMCs or a T cell subset sorted from them (not recorded which). CDR3 sequence (DNA): TGCAGTGCCCCTGTGCGGCTGGGGGATGAGCAGTTCTTC. It is translated as CSAPVRLGDEQFF.